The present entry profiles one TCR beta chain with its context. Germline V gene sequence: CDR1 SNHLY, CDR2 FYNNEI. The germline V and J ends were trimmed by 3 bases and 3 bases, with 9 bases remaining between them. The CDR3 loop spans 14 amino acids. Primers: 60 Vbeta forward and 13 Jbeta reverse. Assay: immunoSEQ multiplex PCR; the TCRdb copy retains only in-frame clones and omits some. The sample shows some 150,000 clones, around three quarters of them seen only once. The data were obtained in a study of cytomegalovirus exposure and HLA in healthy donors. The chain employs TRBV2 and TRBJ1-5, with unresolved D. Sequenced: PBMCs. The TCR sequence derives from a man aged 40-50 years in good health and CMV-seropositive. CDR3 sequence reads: CASSDPRINQPQHF. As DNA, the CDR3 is TGTGCCAGCAGTGACCCCAGGATCAATCAGCCCCAGCATTTT.